This TCR beta chain is drawn from a study of blood T cell repertoires in COVID-19 (dated by TCRdb to 2018 to 2021). The study in broad terms: Collaborator samples came from the United States, Italy and Spain and covered acute and convalescent phases of COVID-19. The material from the prospective study consisted of cDNA or gDNA derived from T cells, B-cell-depleted T cells, or PBMCs. The dataset comprised deeply sampled blood TCRbeta repertoires from subjects exposed to, actively infected with, or recovered from COVID-19. The repertoires were released in a freely available public database meant as a resource for research on the immune response to SARS-CoV-2. Samples came from the ongoing ImmuneRACE study (first 160 participants) plus 1,254 subjects from 6 global collaborators. The sample metadata nearly always contained a de-identified subject ID, COVID-19 status, age in years and sex. HLA class I and class II types, where available, came from metadata supplied by the sample provider rather than from assay-based typing. What the work shows at the level of the full study, not this receptor alone: The quantity of clinical and demographic metadata differed by source and by participant and was supplied without curation.

A note on this clone: The target of this receptor is not known. The record has no base qualities; no much larger clone is one base away.

The germline V end is reduced by 5 bases and the J end by 0 bases; junction bases left unmatched: 9. The CDR3 covers 17 residues, taking in both the cysteine and the phenylalanine. The retained sequence is limited to the CDR3, 51 bases, with the frame set at the first base. The germline V gene encodes CDR1 LNHDA and CDR2 SQIVND (reference sequence). The immunoSEQ Assay, a bias-controlled multiplex PCR, was used to amplify TCRbeta CDR3 regions from genomic DNA. Per the original workflow: The number of nucleated cells in each sample was estimated from the amplification of reference gene primers within the assay. To quantify the absolute abundance of each unique TCRbeta CDR3 rearrangement, sequence reads were collapsed and filtered. Productive Simpson clonality was computed per sample as the square root of Simpson's diversity index over productive rearrangements. TCRdb holds this immuneACCESS table with in-frame rearrangements only. Some clones are missing; in checked studies, unresolved V genes explain under half, and the rest has no known cause. V, J and clone size were drawn from that table, and D and trimming were deduced from the DNA. This sample holds tens of thousands of clones; over 80% were observed only once. The ten largest clones take up roughly 10% of the sample.

One collaborating source in Seattle enrolled patients during active infection and followed them longitudinally through the course of disease. Collaborating institutions collected whole blood in K2EDTA tubes following their own protocols. For TCRbeta analysis, collaborators shipped samples in one of three forms: frozen whole blood, isolated PBMCs, or DNA extracted from either of those sample types. Recombination linked TRBV19 to TRBJ2-2, with 7 bases in between that match TRBD2. Sequencing was carried out using peripheral blood. This receptor was identified in a man aged 25-40 years with COVID-19, enrolled during active disease. The CDR3 in this case is CASSGPGGHSNTGELFF. The nucleotides are TGTGCCAGTAGTGGACCGGGAGGTCACTCGAACACCGGGGAGCTGTTTTTT.